The entry that follows covers one T cell receptor (beta chain) sequence. Its antigen is unidentified. These data originate in a study of T cells in localized non-small cell lung cancer. Clones were sequenced by immunoSEQ multiplex PCR, and TCRdb holds only the in-frame ones, with some missing. The data hold roughly 16,000 clones, with approximately 85% observed a single time. Findings and caveats of the study: Detection in adjacent lung was observed for a median 57 of the top 100 tumor clones. Longer overall survival was seen with higher T cell density measured in blood. Uninvolved adjacent lung showed the highest T cell clonality, exceeding tumor.

This clonotype was obtained from a female donor over 55 with stage I squamous cell lung carcinoma. The sequenced sample was peripheral blood, obtained before any cancer treatment.

The CDR3 reads CASSPQGASTEAFF. CDR3 nucleotides: TGTGCCAGCTCACCACAGGGGGCCAGCACTGAAGCTTTCTTT. The chain links TRBV18 to TRBJ1-1, with 7 bases fitting TRBD1. V dropped 1 base and J dropped 4; count of bases not matched to a gene: 3. Germline CDR1 KGHSH, CDR2 LQKENI. The CDR3 consists of 14 residues.